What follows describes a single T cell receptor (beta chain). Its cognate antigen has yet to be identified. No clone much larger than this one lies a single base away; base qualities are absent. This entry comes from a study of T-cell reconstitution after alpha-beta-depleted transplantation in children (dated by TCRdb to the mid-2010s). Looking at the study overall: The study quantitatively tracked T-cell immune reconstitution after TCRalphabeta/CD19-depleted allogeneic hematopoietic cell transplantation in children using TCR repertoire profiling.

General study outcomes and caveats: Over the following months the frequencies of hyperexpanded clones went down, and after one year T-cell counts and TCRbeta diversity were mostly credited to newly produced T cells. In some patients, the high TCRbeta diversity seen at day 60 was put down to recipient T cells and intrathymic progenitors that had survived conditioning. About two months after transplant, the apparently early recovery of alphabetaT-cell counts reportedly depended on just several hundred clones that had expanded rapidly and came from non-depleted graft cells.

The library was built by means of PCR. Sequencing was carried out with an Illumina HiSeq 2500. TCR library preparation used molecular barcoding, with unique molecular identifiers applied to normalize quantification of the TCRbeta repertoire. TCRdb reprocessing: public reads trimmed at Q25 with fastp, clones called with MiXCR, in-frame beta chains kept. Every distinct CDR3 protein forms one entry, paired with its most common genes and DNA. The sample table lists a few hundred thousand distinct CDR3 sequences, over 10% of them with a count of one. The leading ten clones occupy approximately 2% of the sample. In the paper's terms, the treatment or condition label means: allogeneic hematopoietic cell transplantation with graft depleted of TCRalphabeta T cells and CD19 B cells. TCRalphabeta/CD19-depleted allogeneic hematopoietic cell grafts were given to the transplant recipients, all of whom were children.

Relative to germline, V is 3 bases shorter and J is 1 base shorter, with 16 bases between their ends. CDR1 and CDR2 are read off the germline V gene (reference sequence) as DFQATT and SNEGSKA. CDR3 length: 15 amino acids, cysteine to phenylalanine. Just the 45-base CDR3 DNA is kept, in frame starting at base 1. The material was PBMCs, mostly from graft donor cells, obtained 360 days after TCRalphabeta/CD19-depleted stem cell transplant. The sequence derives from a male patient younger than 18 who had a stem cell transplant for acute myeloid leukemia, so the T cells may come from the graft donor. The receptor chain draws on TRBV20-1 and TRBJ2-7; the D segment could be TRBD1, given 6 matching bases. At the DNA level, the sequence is TGCAGTGCTAGCATCCCACAGGGTCATTCCTACGAGCAGTACTTC. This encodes CSASIPQGHSYEQYF.